This T cell receptor (beta chain) was found in a study of HIV-infected children after antiretroviral therapy interruption. Overall study: Median age was about 10 years (interruption) and approximately 8 years (continuous). For the interruption arm, samples span week 0 through about 3 years after study end. EBV and CMV exposure was recorded in most children. Study results and caveats: Naive CD4+ sequences overlapped less between time points once interruption began.

The CDR3 totals 15 residues. Germline CDR1 LNHDA, CDR2 SQIVND (reference sequence). Unmatched junction bases numbered 8, after V lost 5 bases and J lost 3 bases. Treatment given: PENTA 11 planned treatment interruption arm or continuous ART arm. This clonotype has ten or more counts. Its antigen is not known. Unique molecular identifiers were included in an RNA-based 3' RACE TCR library. A single record per CDR3 protein comes from TCRdb applying MiXCR to the 3' RACE reads. The sample holds some 90,000 distinct CDR3 sequences, 5.5% to 8.5% seen once. The input for sequencing was CD45RA+ CD4+ T cells from PBMCs, pooled from several time points, taken from a donor given antiretroviral therapy, either interrupted or continuous. The subset denotes: naive CD4+ CD45RA+ CD45RO- T cells. This receptor was taken from a pool of human donors with HIV. The J gene is TRBJ1-2, the V gene TRBV19; the match to TRBD1 covers 8 bases. The CDR3 region has the DNA TGTGCCAGTAGTCCCCCGGACAGGGTTCACTATGGCTACACCTTC. Its protein is CASSPPDRVHYGYTF.